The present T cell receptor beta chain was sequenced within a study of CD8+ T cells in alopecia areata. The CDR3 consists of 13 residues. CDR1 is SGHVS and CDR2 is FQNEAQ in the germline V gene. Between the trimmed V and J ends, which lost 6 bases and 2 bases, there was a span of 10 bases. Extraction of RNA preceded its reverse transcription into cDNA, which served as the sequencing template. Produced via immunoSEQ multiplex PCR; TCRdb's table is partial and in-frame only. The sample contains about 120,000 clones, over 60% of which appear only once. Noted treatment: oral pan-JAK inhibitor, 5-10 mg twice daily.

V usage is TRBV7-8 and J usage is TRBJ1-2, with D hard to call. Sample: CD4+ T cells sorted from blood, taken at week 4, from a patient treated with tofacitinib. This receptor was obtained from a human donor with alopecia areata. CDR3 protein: CASSTQKNYGYTF. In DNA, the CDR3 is TGTGCCAGCAGTACGCAAAAGAACTATGGCTACACCTTC.